These 27 T cell receptor beta chains came from one sample sequenced in a study of Ad26.COV2.S vaccination and SARS-CoV-2 variants. Treatment defined: around 19 received Ad26.COV2.S at low or high dose, single or two shots; roughly 5 received placebo; per-sample allocation not given. All samples were drawn on day 63, counting from the first vaccine or placebo injection. Libraries were prepared by immunoSEQ multiplex PCR; TCRdb keeps only in-frame clonotypes and omits some of them. This sample carries 240,000 or so clones, around 87% of them seen once, and the ten largest clones take roughly 10%. The sequencing here drew on peripheral blood, taken in a trial of Ad26.COV2.S vaccine versus placebo. The receptors originated from a person aged 18-65 years who received the Ad26.COV2.S COVID-19 vaccine or a placebo.

V and J are TRBV18 and TRBJ2-4, with 7 positions matching TRBD2. This CDR3 contains 14 residues. The junction had 1 base not matched to a gene; V was cut back by 2 bases and J by 3 bases. From germline, CDR1 is KGHSH and CDR2 LQKENI. CDR3 protein: CASSPGEGKNIQYF. The CDR3 coding sequence is TGTGCCAGCTCACCAGGGGAGGGCAAAAACATTCAGTACTTC. Filled out from reference TRBV18 and TRBJ2-4, the complete variable domain reads NAGVMQNPRHLVRRRGQEARLRCSPMKGHSHVYWYRQLPEEGLKFMVYLQKENIIDESGMPKERFSAEFPKEGPSILRIQQVVRGDSAAYFCASSPGEGKNIQYFGAGTRLSVL.

The V call is TRBV5-4, the J call TRBJ2-1; 11 positions match TRBD1. Looked up from germline, CDR1 is SGHNT and CDR2 is YYREEE (reference sequence). The CDR3 length is 17 residues. With 5 bases clipped from V and 4 bases from J, the junction kept 11 bases outside the gene matches. CDR3 loop: CASRGTGGGVRYNEQFF. The CDR3 DNA follows: TGTGCCAGCAGAGGGACAGGGGGAGGGGTTCGTTACAATGAGCAGTTCTTC.

The chain recombines TRBV15 with TRBJ2-7; 12 positions agree with TRBD2. Germline trimming cut 0 bases from V and 7 bases from J; bases unmatched to any gene: 4. From germline, CDR1 is LNHNV and CDR2 YYDKDF (reference sequence). This CDR3 is built from 15 residues. The CDR3 protein is CATSRDPLAGGEQYF. CDR3 coding DNA: TGTGCCACCAGCAGAGATCCACTAGCGGGGGGAGAGCAGTACTTC.

J is TRBJ1-1 and V is TRBV5-6, with 8 bases fitting TRBD1. The trim removed 4 bases at V and 4 bases at J, leaving 9 bases unmatched. Germline values: CDR1 SGHDT, CDR2 YYEEEE. This CDR3 comprises 15 residues. This CDR3 reads CASSVLQGGGTEAFF. The CDR3 DNA reads as TGTGCCAGCAGCGTCCTACAGGGGGGCGGCACTGAAGCTTTCTTT.

The V gene is TRBV5-4, the J gene TRBJ2-3, with 9 bases that match TRBD1. V lost 3 bases, J lost 2 bases, and 4 bases stayed unmatched. The germline V gene encodes CDR1 SGHNT and CDR2 YYREEE (reference sequence). There are 15 residues in the CDR3. The CDR3 spells CASSSGTGLTDTQYF. The CDR3 DNA follows: TGTGCCAGCAGCTCCGGGACAGGGCTCACAGATACGCAGTATTTT.

This clone was seen a single time. The J gene is TRBJ2-2, the V gene TRBV9; 8 bases are shared with TRBD2. CDR1 and CDR2 from the germline V gene are SGDLS and YYNGEE. This CDR3 is built from 21 residues. V trimming: 0 bases; J trimming: 0 bases; junction bases outside the gene matches: 16. The CDR3 sequence: CASSVEVGGTSNNPNTGELFF. CDR3 sequence (DNA): TGTGCCAGCAGCGTAGAGGTTGGGGGGACTAGTAATAACCCGAACACCGGGGAGCTGTTTTTT.

This clone was counted between two and nine times. Other nucleotide sequences in the sample specify the same CDR3. J is TRBJ2-4 and V is TRBV12-3 or TRBV12-4; 7 positions match TRBD1. This CDR3 has 13 amino acids. V shed 4 bases and J 3 bases; nucleotides not matched to a gene: 0. CDR3 bases: TGTGCCAGCAGTTGGGACAGCAAAAACATTCAGTACTTC. Its protein is CASSWDSKNIQYF.

The chain is built from TRBV18 and TRBJ1-2; D uncertain. There are 15 residues in the CDR3. V was trimmed by 2 bases and J by 5 bases, leaving 15 bases between them. Germline values: CDR1 KGHSH, CDR2 LQKENI. The CDR3 nucleotides read TGTGCCAGCTCACCAGGGTACGGCACTTCTTATGGCTACACCTTC. Its translation: CASSPGYGTSYGYTF.

This chain joins TRBV27 and TRBJ2-2, with TRBD2 identical over 7 bases. Germline-derived CDR1 and CDR2 are MNHEY and SMNVEV (reference sequence). The CDR3 is made up of 15 amino acids. V was pared by 10 bases and J by 5 bases, with 13 bases of the junction left unmatched. The CDR3 loop is CATAAGTTGTGELFF. The CDR3 nucleotides read TGTGCCACCGCTGCCGGGACTACGGGAACCGGGGAGCTGTTTTTT.

The chain links TRBV7-2 to TRBJ1-2; D is perhaps TRBD1 (6 bases). The germline gives CDR1 SGHTA, CDR2 FQGNSA. The CDR3 has 14 amino acids. V shed 2 bases and J shed 4 bases, with 11 bases lying between them. DNA of the CDR3: TGTGCCAGCAGCTTACCCACAGGGATCTATGGCTACACCTTC. It codes for CASSLPTGIYGYTF. Full variable domain (missing parts from reference TRBV7-2 and TRBJ1-2): GAGVSQSPSNKVTEKGKDVELRCDPISGHTALYWYRQSLGQGLEFLIYFQGNSAPDKSGLPSDRFSAERTGGSVSTLTIQRTQQEDSAVYLCASSLPTGIYGYTFGSGTRLTVV.

This rearrangement joins TRBV27 to TRBJ2-7; D remains unclear. The V and J ends lost 9 bases and 7 bases respectively, with 25 bases between them. Germline lookup yields CDR1 MNHEY and CDR2 SMNVEV (reference sequence). The CDR3 covers 15 residues. CDR3 in amino acids: CASSTYTGPAVEQYF. Written as DNA, the CDR3 is TGTGCCAGTAGTACCTACACCGGACCTGCCGTAGAGCAGTACTTC.

This chain links TRBV25-1 with TRBJ2-7, with 8 positions matching TRBD1. The CDR3 contains 16 residues. V was clipped by 5 bases and J by 0 bases; unmatched bases: 9. Germline V gene lookup returns CDR1 MGHDK and CDR2 SYGVNS. The CDR3 region is CASSPTGQGRSYEQYF. The DNA for the CDR3 is TGTGCCAGCAGTCCAACCGGACAGGGCCGCTCCTACGAGCAGTACTTC.

This chain links TRBV6-2 or TRBV6-3 with TRBJ1-4, with a weak D call TRBD1 (5 bases). Germline V gives CDR1 MNHEY, CDR2 SVGEGT. This CDR3 has 14 amino acids. V dropped 2 bases and J dropped 7 bases, with 11 bases sitting between them. The CDR3 DNA is TGTGCCAGCAGTTACGCCGGGGGGGGTGAAAAACTGTTTTTT. Its translation is CASSYAGGGEKLFF.

The chain recombines TRBV7-9 with TRBJ2-2; TRBD1 or TRBD2 may be the D gene (6 bases each). The CDR3 sequence is 15 residues long. The V and J ends lost 8 bases and 1 base respectively, with 14 bases between them. From germline, CDR1 is SEHNR and CDR2 FQNEAQ (reference sequence). The CDR3 nucleotides are TGTGCCAGCCCTGCCGGGGGCGGGAACACCGGGGAGCTGTTTTTT. Translation: CASPAGGGNTGELFF.

The chain has TRBV5-1 and TRBJ2-3, with D perhaps assigned TRBD1 or TRBD2 (5 bases each). CDR1 is SGHRS and CDR2 is YFSETQ in the germline V gene. V was pared by 0 bases and J by 5 bases, with 10 bases between. The CDR3 length is 14 residues. The CDR3 DNA reads TGCGCCAGCAGCTTGGACGGGGCCGGAGATACGCAGTATTTT. As protein: CASSLDGAGDTQYF.

In this sample, this clone turned up once. The rearrangement uses TRBV28 and TRBJ2-7, with D perhaps matching TRBD2 (6 bases). CDR3 length: 13 amino acids. Germline CDR1 and CDR2: MDHEN and SYDVKM. V was pared by 3 bases and J by 5 bases, with 11 bases between. The CDR3 loop is CASSLSGRNEQYF. In DNA, the CDR3 is TGTGCCAGCAGTTTGTCAGGGAGGAACGAGCAGTACTTC.

This clone occurred a few times. The gene calls are TRBV6-2 or TRBV6-3 and TRBJ1-2; D unresolved. V shed 2 bases and J shed 0 bases, with 4 bases lying between them. CDR3 length: 13 amino acids. CDR1 and CDR2 (germline): MNHEY, SVGEGT. This chain's CDR3 is CASSYTANYGYTF. The CDR3 nucleotides are TGTGCCAGCAGTTACACAGCTAACTATGGCTACACCTTC.

The chain combines TRBV7-3 with TRBJ2-7, with 9 bases aligning to TRBD2. The CDR3 is made up of 14 amino acids. The germline CDR1 and CDR2 sequences are SGHTA and FQGTGA. After removal of 5 bases from V and 3 bases from J, the junction contained 5 bases not matched to a gene. CDR3 region: CASSPSSGDYEQYF. CDR3 bases: TGTGCCAGCAGCCCTTCTAGCGGGGACTACGAGCAGTACTTC. The full variable domain, in which reference TRBV7-3 and TRBJ2-7 provide the parts outside the CDR3, is GAGVSQTPSNKVTEKGKYVELRCDPISGHTALYWYRQSLGQGPEFLIYFQGTGAADDSGLPNDRFFAVRPEGSVSTLKIQRTERGDSAVYLCASSPSSGDYEQYFGPGTRLTVT.

In its sample, this clone was seen a few times. The chain has TRBV5-4 and TRBJ2-7; possibly TRBD1 for D (5 bases). V lost 0 bases, J lost 5 bases, and 12 bases lay in between. From germline, CDR1 is SGHNT and CDR2 YYREEE (reference sequence). This CDR3 is built from 14 residues. In nucleotides, the CDR3 is TGTGCCAGCAGCTTGGTAGCTGGGGCCGACGAGCAGTACTTC. Protein: CASSLVAGADEQYF.

The rearrangement joins TRBV21-1 to TRBJ1-1. TRBV21-1 is a recognized pseudogene. The CDR3 totals 12 residues. CDR3 nucleotide sequence: TGTGCCAGCAGCCGTCGGAACCCTGAAGCTTTCTTT. Amino acid sequence: CASSRRNPEAFF.

The chain is built from TRBV10-3 and TRBJ2-3; either TRBD1 or TRBD2 may supply D (6 bases each). With 6 bases removed from V and 6 bases from J, the gap between germline ends came to 16 bases. The CDR3 totals 14 residues. Germline loops: CDR1 ENHRY, CDR2 SYGVKD. The CDR3 protein is CAISRETGADTQYF. In nucleotides, the CDR3 is TGTGCCATCAGCCGGGAGACGGGGGCGGATACGCAGTATTTT.

The chain recombines TRBV5-1 with TRBJ1-4; D call uncertain. Germline V gene sequence: CDR1 SGHRS, CDR2 YFSETQ. CDR3 size: 16 residues. V was pared by 0 bases and J by 4 bases, with 13 bases between. The CDR3 DNA sequence: TGCGCCAGCAGCTTGGGTAATCGGGAGGGTAATGAAAAACTGTTTTTT. Encoded protein: CASSLGNREGNEKLFF.

V gene TRBV29-1 combines with J gene TRBJ1-1; D unresolved. V was cut by 7 bases and J by 1 base, with 10 bases left in between. CDR1 is SQVTM and CDR2 is ANQGSEA in the germline V gene. CDR3 length: 12 residues. The CDR3 nucleotides read TGCAGCGCTTACCAACCGAACACTGAAGCTTTCTTT. Its protein product is CSAYQPNTEAFF.

This chain uses TRBV19 with TRBJ2-1, with D possibly matching TRBD2 (5 bases). Germline V lookup: CDR1 LNHDA, CDR2 SQIVND (reference sequence). V dropped 5 bases and J dropped 2 bases, with 16 bases sitting between them. This CDR3 has 16 residues. The CDR3 DNA sequence: TGTGCCAGTAGTCCAACTTATCCCGGGACCTACAATGAGCAGTTCTTC. Amino acids: CASSPTYPGTYNEQFF.

This clone was detected only once. The chain uses TRBV15 and TRBJ2-1, with D perhaps TRBD2 (5 bases). CDR1 is LNHNV, CDR2 YYDKDF, per germline (reference sequence). The CDR3 runs to 12 residues. V was clipped by 5 bases and J by 10 bases, with 12 bases between them. CDR3 nucleotide sequence: TGTGCCACCAGCCCCCCCCGCGGGGAGCAGTTCTTC. Protein product: CATSPPRGEQFF.

This clone has more than one count but fewer than ten. The CDR3 sequence: CASSDGVGSSPLHF. The CDR3 nucleotides are TGTGCCAGCAGTGACGGGGTAGGAAGTTCACCCCTCCACTTT. The V and J genes are TRBV2 and TRBJ1-6; D gene unclear. Germline V gene sequence: CDR1 SNHLY, CDR2 FYNNEI. The CDR3 consists of 14 residues. V gave up 3 bases and J gave up 9 bases, with 12 bases separating them.

The chain recombines TRBV4-3 with TRBJ2-7, with D perhaps given as TRBD1 or TRBD2 (6 bases each). This CDR3 is built from 19 residues. The V end lost 0 bases, the J end lost 0 bases, and 21 bases lay between the germline ends. Germline-derived CDR1 and CDR2 are LGHNA and YSLEER. CDR3 sequence: CASSQDALRGRISSYEQYF. CDR3 nucleotide sequence: TGCGCCAGCAGCCAAGACGCCTTACGGGGGCGGATTAGCTCCTACGAGCAGTACTTC.